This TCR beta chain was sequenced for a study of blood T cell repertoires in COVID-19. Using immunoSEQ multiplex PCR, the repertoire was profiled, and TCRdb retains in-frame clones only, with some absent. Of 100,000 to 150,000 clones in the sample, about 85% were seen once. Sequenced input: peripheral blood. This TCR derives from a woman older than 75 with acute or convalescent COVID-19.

For the CDR3, the DNA is TGTGCCAGCGCTCGCGGAAGGGGCCAGGGCGGGGAGCTGTTTTTT. This codes for CASARGRGQGGELFF. V and J are TRBV3-1 (or the pseudogene TRBV3-2) and TRBJ2-2; the D gene is possibly TRBD1 (5 bases). Per the germline V gene, CDR1 is LGHDT and CDR2 is YNNKEL (reference sequence). This CDR3 contains 15 residues. V was shortened by 8 bases and J by 7 bases, with 20 bases between the two germline ends.